A single sample gave rise to the 25 T cell receptor beta chains below, sequenced in a study of blood T cell repertoires in COVID-19. Sequenced by immunoSEQ multiplex PCR; TCRdb stores in-frame clones only, minus some. The sample contains fewer than 250,000 clones, 75% to 85% of which appear only once. The sample was peripheral blood. These receptors were obtained from a woman between 50 and 59 years old with acute or convalescent COVID-19.

The chain combines TRBV15 with TRBJ2-1, with TRBD2 matching over 15 bases. V was pared by 2 bases and J by 8 bases, with 13 bases of the junction left unmatched. The CDR3 loop spans 19 amino acids. The germline gives CDR1 LNHNV, CDR2 YYDKDF (reference sequence). CDR3 sequence reads: CATSRSHGLAGGRFYEQFF. The CDR3 DNA sequence: TGTGCCACCAGCAGATCCCATGGACTAGCGGGAGGGCGGTTTTATGAGCAGTTCTTC.

This clone was found a few times. The DNA for the CDR3 is TGTGCCAGCCGAACAGGGGTCGATGAGCAGTTCTTC. Protein: CASRTGVDEQFF. The V call is TRBV2, the J call TRBJ2-1; the match to TRBD1 covers 7 bases. CDR3 length: 12 amino acids. In germline, CDR1 is SNHLY, CDR2 FYNNEI. The trim removed 8 bases at V and 8 bases at J, leaving 6 bases unmatched.

V is TRBV15 and J is TRBJ2-2; the D gene is possibly TRBD2 (5 bases). V shed 2 bases and J shed 2 bases, with 9 bases lying between them. Germline V gene lookup returns CDR1 LNHNV and CDR2 YYDKDF (reference sequence). The CDR3 has 15 amino acids. The CDR3 nucleotides read TGTGCCACCAGCAGACTAGCCACAAACACCGGGGAGCTGTTTTTT. This gives the protein CATSRLATNTGELFF.

The CDR3 DNA follows: TGTGCCAGCAGTTTCGGGTCAGGGGTCTACACCTTC. Translated: CASSFGSGVYTF. J is TRBJ1-2 and V is TRBV28, with D possibly TRBD1 on 6 matching bases. The CDR3 runs 12 residues. From germline, CDR1 is MDHEN and CDR2 SYDVKM. Trimming shortened V by 3 bases and J by 10 bases, and 12 bases separated the two germline ends.

This clone was detected only a few times. The rearrangement uses TRBV9 and TRBJ2-3; the D is unclear. Germline values: CDR1 SGDLS, CDR2 YYNGEE. The CDR3 has 12 residues. V was clipped by 1 base and J by 6 bases, with 6 bases between them. In DNA, the CDR3 is TGTGCCAGCAGCGTACAATTGGATACGCAGTATTTT. Residues: CASSVQLDTQYF.

The chain has TRBV27 and TRBJ1-1; TRBD1 matches 8 bases. J gave up 4 bases and V 5 bases, and 6 bases lay outside the gene matches. The CDR3 is 14 residues long. Germline loops: CDR1 MNHEY, CDR2 SMNVEV (reference sequence). Here the CDR3 DNA reads TGTGCCAGCAGTGCCTTCGACAGGGGCACTGAAGCTTTCTTT. It translates to CASSAFDRGTEAFF.

The V and J genes are TRBV5-5 and TRBJ1-2; TRBD1 matches 8 bases. The trim removed 3 bases at V and 6 bases at J, leaving 7 bases unmatched. The V gene's germline CDR1 is SGHKS and CDR2 YYEKEE (reference sequence). The CDR3 consists of 14 residues. Written as DNA, the CDR3 is TGTGCCAGCAGCTCCACGGGACAGGTCCATGGCTACACCTTC. This translates into CASSSTGQVHGYTF.

The CDR3 bases are TGTGCCAGCCTCCCTGCGGGGAACTATGGCTACACCTTC. It codes for CASLPAGNYGYTF. The V and J genes are TRBV12-3 or TRBV12-4 and TRBJ1-2, with D hard to call. The CDR3 runs to 13 residues. The V gene lost 8 bases and the J gene lost 2 bases, with 12 bases spanning the gap.

This clone showed up just once. The rearrangement joins TRBV28 to TRBJ1-3, with D maybe TRBD1 (5 bases). The germline V gene encodes CDR1 MDHEN and CDR2 SYDVKM. V lost 6 bases, J lost 5 bases, and 11 bases lay in between. The CDR3 sequence is 13 residues long. CDR3 loop: CASRDGGRNTIYF. For the CDR3, the DNA is TGTGCCAGCAGGGACGGGGGTCGAAACACCATATATTTT.

The chain couples TRBV10-1 to TRBJ2-7; 9 bases match TRBD2. Germline values: CDR1 WNHNN, CDR2 SYGVQD (reference sequence). The CDR3 consists of 14 residues. The trim removed 6 bases at V and 8 bases at J, leaving 11 bases unmatched. CDR3 in amino acids: CASRSGTSNPKQYF. For the CDR3, the DNA is TGCGCCAGCAGGTCCGGGACTAGCAACCCCAAGCAGTACTTC.

The V and J genes are TRBV29-1 and TRBJ2-3; D is perhaps TRBD2 (5 bases). Germline lookup yields CDR1 SQVTM and CDR2 ANQGSEA. The V gene lost 1 base and the J gene lost 8 bases, with 13 bases spanning the gap. The length of the CDR3 is 13 residues. CDR3 region: CSVEAGSTFTQYF. In DNA, the CDR3 is TGCAGCGTTGAAGCGGGGTCCACGTTTACGCAGTATTTT.

This clone was counted once. The chain links TRBV9 to TRBJ2-1, with D hard to call. This CDR3 has 15 residues. The V end lost 0 bases, the J end lost 5 bases, and 12 bases lay between the germline ends. Germline-derived CDR1 and CDR2 are SGDLS and YYNGEE. In nucleotides, the CDR3 is TGTGCCAGCAGCGTAGCCTCCTATCCCCACAATGAGCAGTTCTTC. As protein: CASSVASYPHNEQFF. Combining the CDR3 with reference TRBV9 and TRBJ2-1 gives the whole variable domain DSGVTQTPKHLITATGQRVTLRCSPRSGDLSVYWYQQSLDQGLQFLIQYYNGEERAKGNILERFSAQQFPDLHSELNLSSLELGDSALYFCASSVASYPHNEQFFGPGTRLTVL.

Written as DNA, the CDR3 is TGTGCCAGCAGTTCGACAGTATATGGCTACACCTTC. Amino acid sequence: CASSSTVYGYTF. This chain uses TRBV28 with TRBJ1-2, with D possibly matching TRBD1 (5 bases). The germline gives CDR1 MDHEN, CDR2 SYDVKM. The germline V and J ends were trimmed by 4 bases and 5 bases, with 8 bases remaining between them. CDR3 size: 12 residues.

This rearrangement joins TRBV30 to TRBJ2-1; TRBD2 matches at 11 bases. Germline-derived CDR1 and CDR2 are GTSNPN and SVGIG (reference sequence). The CDR3 length is 16 residues. Trimming took 3 bases from V and 0 from J; bases not matched to a gene: 4. In nucleotides, the CDR3 is TGTGCCTGGAGGGCCGGGACTAGCGGCTCCTACAATGAGCAGTTCTTC. Protein: CAWRAGTSGSYNEQFF. The full variable domain, with the rest looked up from reference TRBV30 and TRBJ2-1, is SQTIHQWPATLVQPVGSPLSLECTVEGTSNPNLYWYRQAAGRGLQLLFYSVGIGQISSEVPQNLSASRPQDRQFILSSKKLLLSDSGFYLCAWRAGTSGSYNEQFFGPGTRLTVL.

In regard to this clone: It differs at one base from a far larger clone, so likely a read error. The sample has other DNA sequences that encode this CDR3 too. The J gene is TRBJ2-1, the V gene TRBV6-5, with D hard to call. V dropped 8 bases and J dropped 0 bases, with 5 bases sitting between them. The CDR3 is 12 residues long. Germline lookup yields CDR1 MNHEY and CDR2 SVGAGI. CDR3 loop: CASRSSYNEQFF. Written as DNA, the CDR3 is TGTGCCAGCCGGAGCTCCTACAATGAGCAGTTCTTC.

The V call is TRBV6-2 or TRBV6-3, the J call TRBJ2-6, with TRBD1 matching over 8 bases. CDR1 and CDR2 from the germline V gene are MNHEY and SVGEGT. This CDR3 region has 19 residues. V lost 2 bases, J lost 0 bases, and 9 bases stayed unmatched. The DNA of the CDR3 is TGTGCCAGCAGTTACGGGACAGGCAACCCGAGCTCTGGGGCCAACGTCCTGACTTTC. Residues: CASSYGTGNPSSGANVLTF.

The chain uses TRBV28 and TRBJ1-4; D call uncertain. The germline V and J ends were trimmed by 6 bases and 8 bases, with 10 bases remaining between them. The CDR3 consists of 12 residues. Germline lookup yields CDR1 MDHEN and CDR2 SYDVKM. This CDR3 reads CASSYLPEKLFF. The CDR3 DNA follows: TGTGCCAGCAGCTATCTTCCGGAAAAACTGTTTTTT.

J is TRBJ2-6 and V is TRBV6-5, with no clear D. The germline V gene encodes CDR1 MNHEY and CDR2 SVGAGI. The CDR3 extends over 13 amino acids. V was clipped by 8 bases and J by 1 base, with 6 bases between them. CDR3 sequence: CASGFSGANVLTF. The CDR3 nucleotides are TGTGCCAGCGGCTTTTCTGGGGCCAACGTCCTGACTTTC.

For this clone: This sample includes further DNA sequences coding for the same CDR3. This rearrangement joins TRBV27 to TRBJ1-2; 10 bases are shared with TRBD1. Germline loops: CDR1 MNHEY, CDR2 SMNVEV (reference sequence). After removal of 6 bases from V and 4 bases from J, the junction contained 2 bases not matched to a gene. The CDR3 has 13 residues. In DNA, the CDR3 is TGTGCCAGCAGCCGGGACAGGGGCTATGGCTACACCTTC. Its protein product is CASSRDRGYGYTF.

The chain uses TRBV6-5 and TRBJ2-7, with a weak D call TRBD1 (5 bases). Trimming removed 7 bases from V and 0 bases from J, with 7 bases in between. This CDR3 region has 12 residues. Per the germline V gene, CDR1 is MNHEY and CDR2 is SVGAGI. The CDR3 sequence: CASTGSSYEQYF. The CDR3, as DNA: TGTGCCAGCACAGGGTCCTCCTACGAGCAGTACTTC.

The chain recombines TRBV5-4 with TRBJ2-3, with 9 bases aligning to TRBD2. J lost 1 base, V lost 3 bases, and 3 bases had no gene match. The CDR3 consists of 15 residues. Germline V CDR1 and CDR2: SGHNT, YYREEE (reference sequence). For the CDR3, the DNA is TGTGCCAGCAGCTCATTAGCGGGGGGCACAGATACGCAGTATTTT. Translation: CASSSLAGGTDTQYF.

This chain uses TRBV11-2 with TRBJ2-7; D gene uncertain. The germline V gene encodes CDR1 SGHAT and CDR2 FQNNGV. Trimming shortened V by 8 bases and J by 3 bases, and 11 bases separated the two germline ends. The CDR3 contains 12 residues. The CDR3: CASVSVHYEQYF. CDR3 DNA sequence: TGTGCCAGCGTCTCAGTTCACTACGAGCAGTACTTC.

The CDR3 bases are TGTGCCAGCAGCCAAGGTCTACAGGTCGATGAAAAACTGTTTTTT. Encoded protein: CASSQGLQVDEKLFF. The chain uses TRBV4-2 and TRBJ1-4, with a weak D call TRBD1 (5 bases). This CDR3 is built from 15 residues. The V gene's germline CDR1 is LGHNA and CDR2 YNFKEQ. With 1 base removed from V and 6 bases from J, the gap between germline ends came to 12 bases.

The chain couples TRBV5-4 to TRBJ1-5, with D perhaps TRBD1 (5 bases). Germline V lookup: CDR1 SGHNT, CDR2 YYREEE (reference sequence). Between the trimmed V and J ends, which lost 7 bases and 7 bases, there was a span of 15 bases. This CDR3 has 13 residues. CDR3: CASSWGVGQPQHF. The CDR3 DNA follows: TGTGCCAGCTCGTGGGGGGTCGGGCAGCCCCAGCATTTT.

The chain employs TRBV9 and TRBJ1-1, with D uncertain. V was shortened by 0 bases and J by 3 bases, with 9 bases between the two germline ends. The germline V gene has CDR1 SGDLS and CDR2 YYNGEE. The CDR3 extends over 14 amino acids. The CDR3 DNA sequence: TGTGCCAGCAGCGTAGCCTTAGAGTACACTGAAGCTTTCTTT. Protein product: CASSVALEYTEAFF.